This entry describes one TCR beta chain. Sequencing used immunoSEQ multiplex PCR; TCRdb keeps in-frame clones, though not all of them. The table includes about 2.4 million clones, just over 90% detected once. The V gene lost 1 base and the J gene lost 7 bases, with 10 bases spanning the gap. This CDR3 comprises 13 residues. Looked up from germline, CDR1 is SNHLY and CDR2 is FYNNEI. This entry comes from a study of shared clonotypes between healthy human individuals. Across the whole study: Researchers assigned three CD4 naive, three CD4 memory, two CD8 naive and one CD8 memory plate to each donor.

Caucasian adults living in Nashville, Tennessee, provided all samples. The sample comprised naive CD4+ T cells sorted from blood. Subset in this sample: CD45RA+ positively selected. This chain uses TRBV2 with TRBJ2-5; D not resolved. The receptor was isolated from a man between 18 and 29 years old in good health. CDR3 sequence reads: CASSEGVVGTQYF. DNA of the CDR3: TGTGCCAGCAGTGAAGGGGTTGTAGGGACCCAGTACTTC.